Listed here is a single T cell receptor (beta chain). As yet, its antigen is unknown. The PCR ran on 60 Vbeta and 13 Jbeta primers. Some clones are missing from TCRdb's copy, which holds only in-frame ones; the method was immunoSEQ multiplex PCR. Found here are 100,000 or so clones, around 70% of them singletons; the top ten hold under 3%. The data were obtained in a study of cytomegalovirus exposure and HLA in healthy donors. Study-wide points: Immune exposure information comprised only CMV serostatus.

The germline V gene has CDR1 MNHEY and CDR2 SVGAGI. Trimming pared 5 bases from V and 5 bases from J, leaving 16 bases between. This CDR3 is 14 amino acids long. The TCR comes from a man in his fifties in good health and CMV-seronegative. Sequencing was done on a sample of PBMCs. The chain links TRBV6-5 to TRBJ2-7; tentatively, D is TRBD2 (5 bases). The DNA for the CDR3 is TGTGCCAGCAGTGCGCTCCCCCACGGGGACGAGCAGTACTTC. It yields the protein CASSALPHGDEQYF.